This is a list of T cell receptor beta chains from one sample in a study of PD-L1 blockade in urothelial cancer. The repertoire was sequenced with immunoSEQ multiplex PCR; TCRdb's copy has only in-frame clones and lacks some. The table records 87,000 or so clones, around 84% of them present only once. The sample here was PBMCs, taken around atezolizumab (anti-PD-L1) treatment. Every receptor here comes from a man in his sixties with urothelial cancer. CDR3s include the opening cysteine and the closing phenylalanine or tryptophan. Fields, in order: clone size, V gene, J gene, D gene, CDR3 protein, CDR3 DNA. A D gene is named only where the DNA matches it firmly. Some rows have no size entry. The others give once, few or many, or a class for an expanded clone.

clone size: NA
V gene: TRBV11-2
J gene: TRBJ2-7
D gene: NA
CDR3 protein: CASSPSLSNEQYF
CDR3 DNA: TGTGCCAGCAGCCCCTCCCTTAGCAACGAGCAGTACTTC

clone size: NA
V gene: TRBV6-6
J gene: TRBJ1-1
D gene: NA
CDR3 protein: CASSAGRYTEAFF
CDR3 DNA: TGTGCCAGCAGTGCGGGACGGTACACTGAAGCTTTCTTT

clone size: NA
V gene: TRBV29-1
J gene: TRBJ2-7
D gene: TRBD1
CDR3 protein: CSATGGPYEQYF
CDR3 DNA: TGCAGCGCGACAGGGGGCCCCTACGAGCAGTACTTC

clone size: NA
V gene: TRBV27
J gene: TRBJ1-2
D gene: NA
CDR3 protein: CVSRLMGGEGYGYTF
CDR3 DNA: TGTGTCAGCCGCCTGATGGGGGGAGAGGGCTATGGCTACACCTTC

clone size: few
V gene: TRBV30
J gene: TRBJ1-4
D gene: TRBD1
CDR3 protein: CAWSAGTGASNEKLFF
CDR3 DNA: TGTGCCTGGAGCGCCGGGACAGGAGCTTCTAATGAAAAACTGTTTTTT

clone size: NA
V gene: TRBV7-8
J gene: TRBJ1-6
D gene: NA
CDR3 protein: CASSPSFGSHNSPLHF
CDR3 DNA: TGTGCCAGCAGCCCCTCTTTCGGTTCCCATAATTCACCCCTCCACTTT

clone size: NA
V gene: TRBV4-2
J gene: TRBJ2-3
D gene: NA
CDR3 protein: CASSRTAGGTDTQYF
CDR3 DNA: TGTGCCAGCAGCCGGACAGCTGGAGGCACAGATACGCAGTATTTT

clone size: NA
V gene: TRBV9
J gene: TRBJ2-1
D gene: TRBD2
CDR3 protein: CASSVDWTSGRLDEQFF
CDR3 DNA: TGTGCCAGCAGCGTAGATTGGACTAGCGGGAGACTGGATGAGCAGTTCTTC

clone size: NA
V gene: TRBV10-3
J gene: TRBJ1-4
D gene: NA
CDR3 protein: CAIKEGPTNEKLFF
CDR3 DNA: TGTGCCATCAAGGAGGGCCCAACTAATGAAAAACTGTTTTTT

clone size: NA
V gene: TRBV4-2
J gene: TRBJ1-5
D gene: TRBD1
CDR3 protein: CASSQSPGQGQPQHF
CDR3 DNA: TGTGCCAGCAGCCAAAGTCCGGGACAGGGGCAGCCCCAGCATTTT

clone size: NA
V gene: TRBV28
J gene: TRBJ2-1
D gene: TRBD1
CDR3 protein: CASRKSGTGLYNEQFF
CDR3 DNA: TGTGCCAGCAGAAAGTCCGGGACAGGACTCTACAATGAGCAGTTCTTC

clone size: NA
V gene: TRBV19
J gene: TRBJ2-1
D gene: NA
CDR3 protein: CASRRGGNNEQFF
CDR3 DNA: TGTGCCAGTCGCCGAGGCGGAAACAATGAGCAGTTCTTC

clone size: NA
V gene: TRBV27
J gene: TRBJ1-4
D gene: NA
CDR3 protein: CASRRDLANEKLFF
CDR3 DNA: TGTGCCAGCAGGCGGGATTTAGCTAATGAAAAACTGTTTTTT

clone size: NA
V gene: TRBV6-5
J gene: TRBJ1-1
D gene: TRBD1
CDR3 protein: CASSYGTGTEAFF
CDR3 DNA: TGTGCCAGCAGTTACGGGACAGGCACTGAAGCTTTCTTT

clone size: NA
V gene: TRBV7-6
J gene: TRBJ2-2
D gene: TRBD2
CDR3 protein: CATREGANTGELFF
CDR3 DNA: TGTGCCACCAGGGAGGGTGCGAACACCGGGGAGCTGTTTTTT

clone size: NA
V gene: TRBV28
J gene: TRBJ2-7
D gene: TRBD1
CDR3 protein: CASSLVGTGIYEQYF
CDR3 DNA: TGTGCCAGCAGTTTAGTAGGGACAGGTATCTACGAGCAGTACTTC

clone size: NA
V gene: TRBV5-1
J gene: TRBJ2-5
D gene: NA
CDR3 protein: CASSLGASWETQYF
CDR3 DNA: TGCGCCAGCAGCTTGGGGGCTAGCTGGGAGACCCAGTACTTC

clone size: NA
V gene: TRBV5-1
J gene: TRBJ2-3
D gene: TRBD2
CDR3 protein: CASSYGTSGGSTDTQYF
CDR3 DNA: TGCGCCAGCAGCTACGGGACTAGCGGGGGTAGCACAGATACGCAGTATTTT

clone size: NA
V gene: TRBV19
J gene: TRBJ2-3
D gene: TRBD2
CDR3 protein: CASSTRGSTDTQYF
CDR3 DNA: TGTGCCAGTAGTACGCGGGGGAGCACAGATACGCAGTATTTT

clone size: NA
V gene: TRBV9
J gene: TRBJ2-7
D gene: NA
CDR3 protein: CASSVAPSYGHGQYF
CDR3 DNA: TGTGCCAGCAGCGTAGCGCCCTCATACGGACACGGGCAGTACTTC

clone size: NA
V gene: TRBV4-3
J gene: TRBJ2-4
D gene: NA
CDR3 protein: CASSQEGGALAVQYF
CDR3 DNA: TGCGCCAGCAGCCAAGAGGGGGGGGCCCTCGCGGTTCAGTACTTC

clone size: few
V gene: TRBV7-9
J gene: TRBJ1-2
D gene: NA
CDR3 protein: CASSYGLVGYTF
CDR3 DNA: TGTGCCAGCAGCTACGGACTTGTCGGCTACACCTTC

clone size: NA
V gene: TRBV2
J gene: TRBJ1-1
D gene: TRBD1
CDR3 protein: CASSRTGVNTEAFF
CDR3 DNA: TGTGCCAGCAGTAGGACAGGTGTTAACACTGAAGCTTTCTTT

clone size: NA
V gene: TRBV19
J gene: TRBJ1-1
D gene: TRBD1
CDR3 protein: CASRQRTGRAKGATEAFF
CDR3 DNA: TGTGCCAGTAGGCAGAGGACAGGGAGAGCCAAAGGTGCCACTGAAGCTTTCTTT

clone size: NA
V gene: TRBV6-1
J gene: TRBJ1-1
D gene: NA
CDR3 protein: CASSEGRTIEAFF
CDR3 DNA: TGTGCCAGCAGTGAAGGGCGGACAATTGAAGCTTTCTTT

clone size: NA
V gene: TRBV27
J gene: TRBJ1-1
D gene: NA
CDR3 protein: CASRVEGNTEAFF
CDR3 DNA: TGTGCCAGCCGCGTGGAGGGAAACACTGAAGCTTTCTTT

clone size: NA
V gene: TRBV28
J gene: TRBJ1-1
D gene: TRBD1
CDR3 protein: CASSPGGLAEAFF
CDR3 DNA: TGTGCCAGCAGTCCAGGGGGCTTGGCTGAAGCTTTCTTT

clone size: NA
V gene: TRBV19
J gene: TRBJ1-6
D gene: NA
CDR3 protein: CASSADHGGGTPLHF
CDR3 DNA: TGTGCCAGTAGTGCCGATCACGGGGGAGGGACACCCCTCCACTTT

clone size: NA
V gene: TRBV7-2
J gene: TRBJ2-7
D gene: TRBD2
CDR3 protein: CASSFRGGYEQYF
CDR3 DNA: TGTGCCAGCAGCTTCCGGGGGGGCTACGAGCAGTACTTC

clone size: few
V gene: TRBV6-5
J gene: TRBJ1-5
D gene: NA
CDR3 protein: CASSPDSSNQPQHF
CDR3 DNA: TGTGCCAGCAGTCCGGACAGTAGCAATCAGCCCCAGCATTTT

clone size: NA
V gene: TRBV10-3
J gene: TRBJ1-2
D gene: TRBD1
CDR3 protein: CAISESPSKQGGSKYGYTF
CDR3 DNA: TGTGCCATCAGCGAGAGTCCCAGTAAACAGGGGGGGAGTAAGTATGGCTACACCTTC

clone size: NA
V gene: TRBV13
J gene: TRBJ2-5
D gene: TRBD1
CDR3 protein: CASRGRDRGFETQYF
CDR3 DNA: TGTGCCAGCAGGGGCCGGGACAGGGGGTTTGAGACCCAGTACTTC

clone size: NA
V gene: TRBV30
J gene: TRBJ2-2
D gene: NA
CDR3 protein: CAWSVSRRELFF
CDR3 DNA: TGTGCCTGGAGTGTAAGCCGTAGGGAGCTGTTTTTT

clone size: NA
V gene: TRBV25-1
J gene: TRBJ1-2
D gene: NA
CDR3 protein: CASSLGTNYGYTF
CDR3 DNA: TGTGCCAGCAGTTTAGGGACAAACTATGGCTACACCTTC

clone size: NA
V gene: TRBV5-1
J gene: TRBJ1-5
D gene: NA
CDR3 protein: CASSLVPLGASNQPQHF
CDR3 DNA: TGCGCCAGCAGCCTGGTTCCTTTAGGGGCCTCCAATCAGCCCCAGCATTTT

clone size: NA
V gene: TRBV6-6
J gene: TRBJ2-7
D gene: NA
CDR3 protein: CASSYSTPRTYEQYF
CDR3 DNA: TGTGCCAGCAGTTACTCGACCCCTAGAACCTACGAGCAGTACTTC

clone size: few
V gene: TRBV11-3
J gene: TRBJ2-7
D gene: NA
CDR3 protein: CASSSAEGYEQYF
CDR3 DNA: TGTGCCAGCAGCTCCGCTGAGGGCTACGAGCAGTACTTC

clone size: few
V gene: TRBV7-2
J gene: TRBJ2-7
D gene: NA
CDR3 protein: CASSSWRAYEQYF
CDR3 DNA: TGTGCCAGCAGCAGTTGGAGGGCCTACGAGCAGTACTTC

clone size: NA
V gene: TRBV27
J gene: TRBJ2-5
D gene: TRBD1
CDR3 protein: CASSPTGSVGTQYF
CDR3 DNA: TGTGCCAGCAGTCCGACAGGGTCGGTAGGAACCCAGTACTTC

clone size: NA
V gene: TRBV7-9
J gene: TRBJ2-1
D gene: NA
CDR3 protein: CASSLGGGANNEQFF
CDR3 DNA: TGTGCCAGCAGCTTAGGAGGGGGGGCGAACAATGAGCAGTTCTTC

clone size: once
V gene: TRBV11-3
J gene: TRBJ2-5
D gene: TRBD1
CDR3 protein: CASSPSTTGGLETQYF
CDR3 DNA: TGTGCCAGCAGCCCGTCAACCACAGGGGGCTTAGAGACCCAGTACTTC

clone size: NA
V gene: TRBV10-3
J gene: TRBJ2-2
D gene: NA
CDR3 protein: CAISPLSGLNTGELFF
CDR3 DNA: TGTGCCATCAGTCCCTTGAGCGGGTTGAACACCGGGGAGCTGTTTTTT

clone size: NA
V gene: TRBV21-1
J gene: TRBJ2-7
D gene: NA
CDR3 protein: CASSKRAGGHRTMFYEQYF
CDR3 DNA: TGTGCCAGCAGCAAAAGGGCAGGGGGTCACCGTACGATGTTCTACGAGCAGTACTTC

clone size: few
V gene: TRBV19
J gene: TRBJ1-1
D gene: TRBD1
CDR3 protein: CASIAGTGSGTEAFF
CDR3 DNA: TGTGCCAGCATCGCCGGGACAGGGAGTGGCACTGAAGCTTTCTTT

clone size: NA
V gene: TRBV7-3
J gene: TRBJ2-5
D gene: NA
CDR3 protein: CASSLARAGTQYF
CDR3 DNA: TGTGCCAGCAGCTTGGCGCGGGCCGGGACCCAGTACTTC

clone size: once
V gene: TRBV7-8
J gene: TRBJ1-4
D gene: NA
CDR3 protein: CASSLLRATNEKLFF
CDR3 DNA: TGTGCCAGCAGCCTCCTCAGGGCTACTAATGAAAAACTGTTTTTT

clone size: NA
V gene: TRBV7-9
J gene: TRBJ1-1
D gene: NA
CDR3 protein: CASRPDRRNTEAFF
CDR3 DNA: TGTGCCAGCAGACCCGACAGAAGGAACACTGAAGCTTTCTTT

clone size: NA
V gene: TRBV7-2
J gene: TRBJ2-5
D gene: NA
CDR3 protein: CASSSRQDTVSTQYF
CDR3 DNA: TGTGCCAGCAGCTCCCGCCAGGACACGGTGTCAACCCAGTACTTC